These 31 T cell receptor beta chains originate from one sample sequenced in a study of lung T cells in sarcoidosis with Löfgren's syndrome. One entry per CDR3 protein results from TCRdb running MiXCR on the reads. Of tens of thousands of distinct CDR3 sequences listed, around 20% are singletons. Sequencing was performed on CD4+ T cells from PBMCs. Receptors originate from a human donor with sarcoidosis (Löfgren's syndrome or another form), or a control subject (not recorded which).

This clonotype has a count of ten or more. This chain joins TRBV20-1 and TRBJ2-3, with 15 bases that match TRBD2. V was clipped by 0 bases and J by 9 bases; unmatched bases: 16. The CDR3 runs to 19 residues. Germline CDR1 reads DFQATT; CDR2 reads SNEGSKA (reference sequence). CDR3 sequence: CSARDRTLPGLAGGGTQYF. Here the CDR3 DNA reads TGCAGTGCTAGAGATCGTACCTTGCCGGGACTAGCGGGAGGTGGGACGCAGTATTTT.

The chain joins TRBV12-3 or TRBV12-4 to TRBJ1-3; D not certain. This CDR3 region has 13 residues. V was clipped by 5 bases and J by 2 bases, with 7 bases between them. CDR3 sequence reads: CASSPLAGNTIYF. DNA of the CDR3: TGTGCCAGCAGTCCCTTAGCTGGAAACACCATATATTTT.

The CDR3 DNA reads as TGTGCCAGCAGCTTGTTCGGCCCCTCCACAGATACGCAGTATTTT. This codes for CASSLFGPSTDTQYF. The chain combines TRBV5-6 with TRBJ2-3; D is unresolved. There are 15 residues in the CDR3. Trimming removed 1 base at V and 2 bases at J, with 11 bases between. The germline CDR1 and CDR2 sequences are SGHDT and YYEEEE.

Ten or more counts support this clonotype. This chain links TRBV2 with TRBJ1-2; D possibly corresponds to TRBD1 (6 bases). CDR1 is SNHLY and CDR2 is FYNNEI in the germline V gene. The CDR3 is 13 amino acids. V lost 3 bases, J lost 2 bases, and 7 bases lay in between. The DNA of the CDR3 is TGTGCCAGCAGTGAGGACAGAAACTATGGCTACACCTTC. Translation gives CASSEDRNYGYTF.

Concerning this clonotype itself: A much bigger clone sits one base away, suggesting this may be a read error. This sequence joins TRBV28 and TRBJ2-7, with 9 bases matching TRBD2. Germline lookup yields CDR1 MDHEN and CDR2 SYDVKM. The CDR3 covers 13 residues. The CDR3 protein is CAGSFGGRVIAYF. As DNA, the CDR3 is TGTGCCGGCAGTTTTGGCGGGAGGGTTATCGCATACTTC.

This clonotype has a count of ten or more. The chain uses TRBV7-3 and TRBJ2-7; D is uncertain. V dropped 5 bases and J dropped 2 bases, with 16 bases sitting between them. CDR1 SGHTA and CDR2 FQGTGA come from the germline V gene. This CDR3 is 15 amino acids long. CDR3 residues: CASSPLAGPTYEQYF. The CDR3 nucleotides are TGTGCCAGCAGCCCCCTCGCCGGACCGACCTACGAGCAGTACTTC.

Ten or more counts support this clonotype. The chain recombines TRBV6-1 with TRBJ1-5, with D maybe TRBD1 (6 bases). This CDR3 contains 15 residues. The germline V gene has CDR1 MNHNS and CDR2 SASEGT. Trimming stripped 6 bases from V and 2 bases from J, with 14 bases between. The CDR3 coding sequence is TGTGCCAGCAGCCGAGGGGGAGGGCGCAATCAGCCCCAGCATTTT. It is translated as CASSRGGGRNQPQHF.

This clonotype was recorded a few times. The V and J genes are TRBV9 and TRBJ2-3; the D gene is possibly TRBD2 (5 bases). The CDR3 totals 15 residues. Looked up from germline, CDR1 is SGDLS and CDR2 is YYNGEE. Trimming took 2 bases from V and 0 from J, leaving 10 bases between them. The DNA for the CDR3 is TGTGCCAGCAGCGTTTATGAGGGTAGCACAGATACGCAGTATTTT. Translated: CASSVYEGSTDTQYF.

This chain connects TRBV12-5 to TRBJ1-5; no clear D. The CDR3 spans 15 residues. Trimming cost V 2 bases and J 3 bases, with 11 bases left between them. CDR1 and CDR2 from the germline V gene are LGHNT and FRNRAP. The CDR3 is CASGLMGQINQPQHF. Here the CDR3 DNA reads TGTGCTAGTGGTTTGATGGGTCAGATCAATCAGCCCCAGCATTTT.

This clonotype was seen repeatedly, ten times or more. V usage is TRBV7-2 and J usage is TRBJ2-7, with 9 bases aligning to TRBD1. Per germline, CDR1 SGHTA and CDR2 FQGNSA. With 4 bases clipped from V and 10 bases from J, the junction kept 8 bases outside the gene matches. The CDR3 sequence is 13 residues long. CDR3 in amino acids: CASSSSRDRAQYF. Here the CDR3 DNA reads TGTGCCAGCAGCTCGTCCCGGGACAGGGCCCAGTACTTC.

Turning to this clonotype: This may be a read error: a much more frequent sequence differs by one nucleotide. The chain recombines TRBV20-1 with TRBJ1-1; no reliable D call. V lost 1 base and J lost 1, with 13 bases in between. The length of the CDR3 is 15 residues. CDR1 DFQATT and CDR2 SNEGSKA come from the germline V gene (reference sequence). The CDR3 nucleotides read TGCAGTGCTAGAGGATGGCCAGAGAGGAACACTGAAGCTTTCTTT. As protein: CSARGWPERNTEAFF.

The genes are TRBV29-1 and TRBJ1-3; 12 nucleotides agree with TRBD1. J was trimmed by 2 bases and V by 7 bases; bases with no gene match: 9. CDR1 is SQVTM and CDR2 is ANQGSEA in the germline V gene. The CDR3 is 16 amino acids. The CDR3 nucleotides are TGCAGCGCCTCGGGACAGGGGGCTAGGACTGGAAACACCATATATTTT. Protein: CSASGQGARTGNTIYF.

A remark on this clonotype: A much larger clone is a single base away; this may be a read error. The V and J genes are TRBV6-2 or TRBV6-3 and TRBJ2-1; D may be TRBD1 (8 bases). CDR1 is MNHEY, CDR2 SVGEGT, per germline. With 5 bases removed from V and 9 bases from J, the gap between germline ends came to 20 bases. The CDR3 runs to 15 residues. CDR3 in amino acids: CASSLRDYRGSEQFF. The CDR3 region has the DNA TGTGCCAGCAGTCTCCGGGACTACAGGGGGAGTGAGCAGTTCTTC.

As regards this clonotype: One end of the junction fails to match germline, which may point to a read error. CDR3 DNA: TGTGGCAGCAGGTACCGTAGAGAGACCCAGTACTTC. Its protein is CGSRYRRETQYF. This chain joins TRBV12-3 or TRBV12-4 and TRBJ2-5; D ambiguous. This CDR3 contains 12 residues.

As for this clonotype: A much larger clonotype is one base distant, so this may be a read error. The J gene is TRBJ1-6, the V gene TRBV10-3; 8 bases are a match to TRBD1. Germline CDR1 and CDR2: ENHRY and SYGVKD. The CDR3 totals 15 residues. Unmatched junction bases numbered 8, after V lost 2 bases and J lost 11 bases. The CDR3 region is CAISEGQGFNPPLHF. CDR3 bases: TGTGCCATCAGTGAGGGACAGGGCTTCAATCCACCCCTCCACTTT.

This clonotype was seen repeatedly, ten times or more. The J gene is TRBJ2-7, the V gene TRBV28; 8 nucleotides align to TRBD1. Germline CDR1 is MDHEN and CDR2 is SYDVKM. Trimming took 6 bases from V and 5 from J; bases not matched to a gene: 9. The length of the CDR3 is 14 residues. This CDR3 reads CASSEDRVVNEQYV. The DNA of the CDR3 is TGTGCCAGCAGCGAGGACAGGGTAGTCAACGAGCAGTACGTC.

Of note for this clonotype: Compared with germline, one end of the junction differs, possibly owing to a read error. The chain combines TRBV19 with TRBJ2-2; maybe TRBD1 (5 bases). This CDR3 spans 15 amino acids. Germline loops: CDR1 LNHDA, CDR2 SQIVND (reference sequence). The DNA for the CDR3 is TGTGCCAGCAGTACCCAGGGTGGTATCGCCGGGGAGCTGTTTTTT. Amino acid sequence: CASSTQGGIAGELFF.

This clonotype was counted a few times. V and J are TRBV2 and TRBJ2-5; D uncertain. The CDR3 loop spans 13 amino acids. Between the trimmed V and J ends, which lost 4 bases and 10 bases, there was a span of 16 bases. Per the germline V gene, CDR1 is SNHLY and CDR2 is FYNNEI. The chain's CDR3 is CASSAHDVRDQYF. In nucleotides, the CDR3 is TGTGCCAGCAGTGCCCACGATGTCCGAGACCAGTACTTC. The full variable domain, rest sourced from reference TRBV2 and TRBJ2-5, is EPEVTQTPSHQVTQMGQEVILRCVPISNHLYFYWYRQILGQKVEFLVSFYNNEISEKSEIFDDQFSVERPDGSNFTLKIRSTKLEDSAMYFCASSAHDVRDQYFGPGTRLLVL.

The chain carries TRBV4-1 and TRBJ2-5; TRBD2 agrees at 12 bases. The CDR3 is made up of 18 amino acids. Germline trimming cut 1 base from V and 5 bases from J; bases unmatched to any gene: 11. CDR1 MGHRA and CDR2 YSYEKL come from the germline V gene. CDR3 nucleotide sequence: TGCGCCAGCAGCCAAGCCCCGCTAGCGGGGGGGCCAAAGGAGACCCAGTACTTC. Its protein is CASSQAPLAGGPKETQYF.

This clonotype came up many times. The chain uses TRBV20-1 and TRBJ2-2, with 9 bases identical to TRBD2. The CDR3 consists of 15 residues. The V gene end was trimmed by 5 bases and the J gene end by 1 base; junction bases not matched to a gene: 5. CDR1 and CDR2 (germline): DFQATT, SNEGSKA (reference sequence). CDR3 sequence reads: CSAHISGRNTGELFF. The DNA for the CDR3 is TGCAGTGCTCATATTAGCGGGAGGAACACCGGGGAGCTGTTTTTT.

The sample holds many counts of this clonotype. This chain uses TRBV28 with TRBJ1-5, with a tentative D call TRBD1 (5 bases). Trimming cost V 7 bases and J 6 bases, with 10 bases left between them. Germline CDR1 reads MDHEN; CDR2 reads SYDVKM. The CDR3 is made up of 12 amino acids. The CDR3 region is CASTGRGQPQHF. The CDR3 DNA is TGTGCCAGCACCGGTAGGGGTCAGCCCCAGCATTTT.

The chain employs TRBV12-3 or TRBV12-4 and TRBJ2-5; D is unresolved. CDR3 size: 14 residues. V lost 5 bases, J lost 5 bases, and 15 bases lay in between. CDR3 sequence (DNA): TGTGCCAGCAGTAACTCAGGCGGCCTCGAGACCCAGTACTTC. It is translated as CASSNSGGLETQYF.

This clonotype occurred many times. The J gene is TRBJ2-3, the V gene TRBV5-1; 8 nucleotides line up with TRBD1. CDR1 SGHRS and CDR2 YFSETQ come from the germline V gene. V was pared by 4 bases and J by 5 bases, with 6 bases of the junction left unmatched. The CDR3 loop spans 14 amino acids. CDR3 nucleotides: TGCGCCAGCAGCGGCCAGGGGGCCGGAGATACGCAGTATTTT. It yields the protein CASSGQGAGDTQYF.

The chain employs TRBV13 and TRBJ1-1; TRBD1 agrees at 7 bases. V was pared by 5 bases and J by 4 bases, with 4 bases of the junction left unmatched. Germline V gene sequence: CDR1 PRHDT, CDR2 FYEKMQ (reference sequence). This CDR3 has 13 amino acids. CDR3 bases: TGTGCCAGCAGCACTTACAGGGGCACTGAAGCTTTCTTT. Amino acid sequence: CASSTYRGTEAFF.

This clonotype was seen repeatedly, ten times or more. This sequence joins TRBV6-2 or TRBV6-3 and TRBJ2-7; perhaps TRBD1 as D (6 bases). The CDR3 is 15 residues long. Germline V gene sequence: CDR1 MNHEY, CDR2 SVGEGT. The ends were cut back, 3 bases at V and 0 bases at J, with 12 bases in the middle. The DNA of the CDR3 is TGTGCCAGCAGTTATCGCCAGGGGAGCTCCTACGAGCAGTACGTC. Residues: CASSYRQGSSYEQYV.

This clonotype was counted a few times. This chain connects TRBV18 to TRBJ1-1; D not certain. The V gene's germline CDR1 is KGHSH and CDR2 LQKENI. The CDR3 length is 13 residues. V lost 3 bases, J lost 11 bases, and 16 bases lay in between. CDR3 DNA sequence: TGTGCCAGCTCACCTACCGAGGGTGGAATGGCTTTCTTT. Protein product: CASSPTEGGMAFF.

Note on this clonotype: Likely a read error: the CDR3 ends without its conserved phenylalanine or tryptophan. J is TRBJ1-1 and V is TRBV12-3 or TRBV12-4; maybe TRBD1 (6 bases). CDR3 length: 13 amino acids. The V end was cut by 3 bases, the J end by 4 bases, with 9 bases between. CDR3 in amino acids: CASSFGGGTEAFY. In DNA form, the CDR3 reads TGTGCCAGCAGTTTTGGAGGGGGCACTGAAGCTTTCTAT.

Points on this clonotype: A read error may be the cause here, since a much bigger clone is one base away. Without the conserved terminal phenylalanine or tryptophan, this CDR3 likely stems from a read error. The chain has TRBV14 and TRBJ1-1; tentative D call: TRBD1 (6 bases). Trimming removed 0 bases from V and 9 bases from J, with 14 bases in between. The CDR3 consists of 14 residues. Germline CDR1 SGHDN, CDR2 FVKESK. The CDR3, as DNA: TGTGCCAGCAGCCAAGATACGGGACACTCAAAAGCTTTCCTT. This gives the protein CASSQDTGHSKAFL.

This clonotype was counted only a few times. The chain combines TRBV19 with TRBJ1-6; the match to TRBD1 covers 8 bases. Germline V gene sequence: CDR1 LNHDA, CDR2 SQIVND (reference sequence). Trimming cost V 6 bases and J 7 bases; bases outside gene matches: 5. This CDR3 contains 14 residues. The CDR3 sequence: CASSPGGLNSPLHF. The CDR3 DNA reads as TGTGCCAGTAGCCCAGGGGGCCTGAATTCACCCCTCCACTTT.

This clonotype was seen many times. V usage is TRBV2 and J usage is TRBJ1-6, with no clear D. The germline V gene has CDR1 SNHLY and CDR2 FYNNEI. The CDR3 spans 13 residues. The V gene lost 7 bases and the J gene lost 11 bases, with 15 bases spanning the gap. The DNA for the CDR3 is TGTGCCAGCAAATCTCAGGTCGGGACACCCCTCCACTTT. This codes for CASKSQVGTPLHF.

This clonotype was counted at least ten times. This chain links TRBV20-1 with TRBJ2-7; 7 bases agree with TRBD2. The CDR3 length is 14 residues. The V segment lost 0 bases and the J segment 2 bases; nucleotides outside the gene matches: 4. Germline V CDR1 and CDR2: DFQATT, SNEGSKA (reference sequence). As DNA, the CDR3 is TGCAGTGCTAGAGATAGCGGGCGAACCTACGAGCAGTACTTC. Its translation: CSARDSGRTYEQYF.